The present T cell receptor (beta chain) was sequenced within a study of shared clonotypes between healthy human individuals. Study-level points and caveats: Though the depth was large, rarefaction showed that sorted-subset sequencing was incomplete.

J lost 2 bases, V lost 1 base, and 3 bases had no gene match. Germline lookup yields CDR1 LGHNA and CDR2 YSLEER. The CDR3 covers 16 residues. With regard to this clone: Its matching antigen is unknown.

Repertoires were generated with immunoSEQ multiplex PCR, while TCRdb's copy carries only in-frame clones and drops some. The data hold roughly 1 million clones, with about four fifths observed a single time. Naive CD4+ cells were CD45RA-selected; the remaining cells were memory. Material: memory CD4+ T cells from PBMCs. Subset reported: CD45RA-negative fraction. This chain links TRBV4-3 with TRBJ1-3; TRBD1 agrees at 9 bases. This receptor was identified in a man younger than 35 in good health. Some clones in this sample may be carry-over from other donors' samples. The CDR3 loop reads CASSQGTGEAGNTIYF. Here the CDR3 DNA reads TGCGCCAGCAGCCAAGGGACAGGGGAGGCTGGAAACACCATATATTTT.